The TCR beta chain described here comes from a study of cytomegalovirus exposure and HLA in healthy donors (dated by TCRdb to the late 2010s). Notes on the research overall: An earlier analysis of approximately 590 of the donors reported approximately 290 Gb of sequence data and 117 million unique TCR beta sequences from 150 million to 200 million T cells. All discovery cohort repertoires had been generated using a single sequencing platform. High-throughput TCR immunosequencing, statistical association of individual TCRs with disease status, and machine learning were combined to predict cytomegalovirus infection status. HLA typing included class I and class II loci at four-digit resolution. Besides the first cohort of roughly 640 subjects, a separate validation cohort made up of 120 or so different subjects was used. The aim of the study was to test whether cataloging public T cell receptors could identify signatures of past pathogen exposure. About 5 DR-DQ haplotypes were handled as single units for association and clustering, since linkage in the cohort was strong. Donor age, sex, ethnicity and CMV serostatus were collected together with the repertoire data. An early release covering roughly 640 HLA-typed donors comprised roughly 300 gigabases of sequencing data and around 80 million unique TCR sequences. The T cell repertoires of 670 or so subjects were profiled by immunosequencing and related to cytomegalovirus serostatus. A later genetic analysis used genome-wide SNP genotypes for about three fifths of the 666 donors, treating that subset as a discovery cohort. The number of typed donors differed by locus: roughly 629-640 for A, B, C, DRB1 and DQB1; 500 to 550 for DQA1; some 590 for DPA1; and some 470 for DPB1. In the later analysis, no new phenotypic data were used to find candidate immune exposures; instead, reliance was placed on TCR beta sequences and their occurrence across donors. Across around 400 genotyped donors of the cohort, an average of about 240,000 unique TCR beta nucleotide sequences per donor were sequenced, and 15% to 20% of those sequences were non-productive. An earlier analysis of some 500 of the donors applied high-throughput TCR beta sequencing to assess whether each TCR beta V gene segment acted as functional or pseudogenic. The genetic ancestry cluster associated with self-reported Caucasian donors included around four fifths of the roughly 360 genotyped donors. A later analysis re-analyzed previously published TCR beta repertoires from 500 to 700 donors and added high-resolution HLA genotyping to study TCR occurrence patterns.

Library method: the immunoSEQ multiplex PCR assay. For the multiplex PCR, a mixture combining 60 forward primers for TCR Vbeta segments and 13 reverse primers for TCR Jbeta segments was used. Amplification of the CDR3 region of rearranged TCR beta genes was performed with a multiplex PCR assay on genomic DNA. On the Illumina HiSeq System, the amplified TCR beta libraries were sequenced as 87-base-pair reads. Under the source paper's analysis protocol: Across the 700 or so repertoires, a later analysis counted tens of millions of unique TCR beta chains, 9.5 million to 13 million of which were shared by at least two donors. To remove PCR and sequencing errors, raw reads were error-corrected and collapsed into unique sequences using a nearest-neighbor algorithm that merged closely related sequences. V, D and J gene segments were assigned by aligning CDR3 sequences to IMGT reference sequences. For a sequence to be retained, a match of at least six nucleotides was required to both a V gene segment and a J gene segment. Rearrangements were classified as productive when the CDR3 lacked stop codons and remained in frame with V and J, and all other rearrangements were classified as non-productive. Following IMGT convention, CDR3 was defined as the stretch from the second conserved V-encoded cysteine up to the conserved J-encoded phenylalanine. In an earlier analysis of around 600 of the donors, sequences lacking an unambiguous match to a single V gene segment were excluded. In an earlier analysis of several hundred of the donors, V segments were called functional above 56.7% productive rearrangements and were called segregating when the between-donor standard deviation exceeded 5%. A statistical classification framework was built for diagnosing cytomegalovirus status from the catalog of TCR beta chain sequences. In a later analysis, V and J genes were assigned by comparing TCR nucleotide sequences against IMGT/GENE-DB human TR gene sequences. Using the TCRdist pipeline, a later analysis assigned CDR3 sequences along with most-parsimonious VDJ recombination scenarios. In a later analysis, each TCR beta chain was defined by its CDR3 amino acid sequence together with its V-gene family, and reads lacking a unique V-gene family were excluded. A later analysis removed roughly 590 highly shared, low-generation-probability nucleotide sequences to deal with suspected cross-contamination and a sequencing artifact. In a later analysis, a clonal expansion index for each public chain was calculated from normalized within-repertoire ranks of inferred template counts. In a later analysis, generation probabilities were computed with a VDJ recombination model fitted to out-of-frame rearrangements, and the resulting probabilities were checked against IGoR. In a later analysis, TCR-TCR, TCR-HLA and TCR-CMV co-occurrence was scored with hypergeometric tests, and a repertoire-size bias correction was applied to TCR pairs. In a later analysis, false discovery rates were estimated by permuting HLA or CMV assignments 20 times. In a later analysis, co-occurring TCRs were grouped using DBSCAN, with TCRdist sequence similarity added in when clustering inside HLA-allele-positive subsets. For co-occurrence clustering, repertoires with fewer than 30,000 or more than 120,000 public chains were excluded, along with 4 to 6 repertoires with anomalous nucleotide sharing. In TCRdb, the immuneACCESS table is reduced to in-frame sequences with V and J assigned. These tables do not hold every clone; where another copy was compared, an unresolved V gene accounts for under half, and the others remain unexplained. The V and J calls and the clone size are those of that table, but D and trimming were determined from the DNA. This sample comprises 90,000 to 150,000 clones, roughly 69% of them detected only once. The top ten clonotypes cover 8.2% of the sample.

In total, just over 650 healthy bone marrow donors made up the cohort. All cohort members were sampled while nominally healthy, although unrecorded immune exposures were likely present. The donor tested CMV seropositive, placing the donor among the 290 or so seropositive members of the cohort. A peripheral blood sample was provided by each donor, and peripheral blood mononuclear cells were used for TCR beta sequencing. The Qiagen DNeasy Blood Extraction Kit was used to extract genomic DNA from the blood cell samples. Overall study outcomes, separate from this receptor: Over 15 rarely observed V segments, including chromosome 9 orphons, were excluded from the earlier analysis of almost 600 of the donors because counts were too low. Only TCR beta chains were sequenced in this cohort, and the absence of alpha or paired-chain data limited detectable features. Linkage disequilibrium might explain the correlated functional status among segregating V segments, but an unknown experimental factor could not be excluded. In the study, about 150 TCR beta chains were listed as associated with cytomegalovirus. In a later genetic analysis, fewer N-insertions in productive TCRs were reported among donors in an Asian-associated ancestry cluster than the roughly 700-donor mean. According to a later analysis, most CMV-associated TCR beta chains appeared to be HLA-restricted, and the HLA associations seemed to be driven largely by CMV exposure. Because HLA typing was missing for some donors at each locus, association tests included only the typed subset. An earlier analysis of approximately 530 of the donors showed that most TCR beta V segments appeared in productive rearrangements either about 87% or about 30% of the time, which broadly matched IMGT annotations. The presence/absence analyses assumed that sequencing depth was roughly uniform across donors, and that assumption may not be true. In a later analysis, several top co-occurrence clusters were reported to appear linked to parvovirus B19, influenza, CMV and Epstein-Barr virus. A further reported finding was that TCR beta sequences accurately predicted the HLA-A and HLA-B alleles for most subjects in the first cohort. The classifier was reported to diagnose cytomegalovirus status with high specificity and sensitivity in both the original and validation cohorts. The only immune exposure information available for the cohort was CMV serostatus. Assigning TCR associations to individual alleles was difficult when HLA alleles, especially DR and DQ, strongly co-occurred. In a later analysis, TCR association rates were found to vary across HLA loci, with the most associated TCRs seen for DRB1 alleles and the fewest for HLA-C alleles. The authors suggested that the approach could potentially be generalized to other disease states and immunological phenotypes. An association between a missense DCLRE1C variant and V-gene and J-gene trimming of TCR beta chains was found in a later genetic analysis and replicated in an independent cohort. In vitro tests confirmed that a few of the cytomegalovirus-associated TCR beta chains recognize cytomegalovirus antigens. While some public TCRs were present in many individuals, most TCR sequences turned up only very rarely across donors. A cluster of highly shared sequence variants was judged likely to represent a technical artifact of the sequencing pipeline. In a later analysis, HLA-associated TCR beta chains were found to be more clonally expanded and to have lower generation probabilities than equally common non-associated chains. A later analysis associated 16,951 TCR beta sequences with specific HLA alleles at a false discovery rate of 0.05.

In the case of this clone: Its antigen target is currently unknown. Nothing much larger sits one base from this clone, and base qualities are not available.

The sequenced material came from PBMCs. This TCR was recovered from a woman in her 40s in good health and CMV-seropositive.

The sequence in DNA is TGCAGCGTCCCCTCGCGGGGCAGTGTAGATACGCAGTATTTT. Translated, it gives CSVPSRGSVDTQYF. The chain employs TRBV29-1 and TRBJ2-3, and perhaps TRBD2 as D gene, on 6 matching bases. V and J lose 6 bases and 5 bases, and a span of 18 bases separates them. CDR1 and CDR2 are drawn from the germline V gene: SQVTM, ANQGSEA. The cysteine opens and the phenylalanine closes a CDR3 of 14 amino acids. The entry retains the CDR3 DNA only, 42 bases that are in frame from base 1.